This entry lists 18 T cell receptor beta chains sequenced from one sample in a study of OX40 agonist ivuxolimab in advanced cancers. Here immunoSEQ multiplex PCR was the method, and the copy in TCRdb shows in-frame clones only, minus some. The sample carries approximately 50,000 clones, 80% recorded once. Sequencing was performed on CD4+ or CD8+ T cells sorted from blood, taken in a trial of the OX40 agonist ivuxolimab. These receptors were collected from an adult with an advanced solid tumor such as melanoma, head and neck, liver or kidney cancer.

V is TRBV18 and J is TRBJ2-5, with TRBD1 as a possible D gene (5 bases). The germline V gene has CDR1 KGHSH and CDR2 LQKENI. The CDR3 totals 13 residues. V was shortened by 6 bases and J by 4 bases, with 12 bases between the two germline ends. In nucleotides, the CDR3 is TGTGCCAGCTCTACAGGTTCCCGAGAGACCCAGTACTTC. Translation gives CASSTGSRETQYF.

This rearrangement joins TRBV4-3 to TRBJ1-2; D uncertain. V was trimmed by 3 bases and J by 2 bases, leaving 10 bases between them. CDR1 and CDR2 (germline): LGHNA, YSLEER. This CDR3 is built from 14 residues. CDR3 in DNA: TGCGCCAGCAGCCAGCACAGAGACAACTATGGCTACACCTTC. Its translation: CASSQHRDNYGYTF.

The chain has TRBV7-2 and TRBJ1-1; D unclear. The CDR3 contains 15 residues. V was clipped by 5 bases and J by 0 bases, with 13 bases between them. Looked up from germline, CDR1 is SGHTA and CDR2 is FQGNSA. The CDR3 reads CASSPQVGMNTEAFF. The CDR3 nucleotides are TGTGCCAGCAGCCCACAAGTAGGGATGAACACTGAAGCTTTCTTT.

The table lists this clone with a few counts. The chain recombines TRBV18 with TRBJ2-1; 13 bases agree with TRBD2. Germline V gene lookup returns CDR1 KGHSH and CDR2 LQKENI. With 3 bases clipped from V and 2 bases from J, the junction kept 4 bases outside the gene matches. The CDR3 is 17 residues long. As DNA, the CDR3 is TGTGCCAGCTCACCTTGGACTAGCGGGAGCCCCTACAATGAGCAGTTCTTC. Residues: CASSPWTSGSPYNEQFF.

This clone turned up a few times. The J gene is TRBJ2-7, the V gene TRBV7-2, with D possibly being TRBD1 (5 bases). This CDR3 is built from 13 residues. The germline V and J ends were trimmed by 1 base and 9 bases, with 13 bases remaining between them. Germline V CDR1 and CDR2: SGHTA, FQGNSA. CDR3: CASSLDWQGGQYF. CDR3 sequence (DNA): TGTGCCAGCAGCTTAGATTGGCAGGGTGGGCAGTACTTC.

This clone has just a few counts. The CDR3 DNA sequence: TGTGCCAGCAGCTTAGCCCTTACAAGACTTAACTATGGCTACACCTTC. It specifies CASSLALTRLNYGYTF. The V gene is TRBV7-9, the J gene TRBJ1-2; D call uncertain. Germline lookup yields CDR1 SEHNR and CDR2 FQNEAQ (reference sequence). The CDR3 is made up of 16 amino acids. Trimming stripped 0 bases from V and 1 base from J, with 12 bases between. The entire variable domain, with the rest obtained from reference TRBV7-9 and TRBJ1-2, is as follows: DTGVSQNPRHKITKRGQNVTFRCDPISEHNRLYWYRQTLGQGPEFLTYFQNEAQLEKSRLLSDRFSAERPKGSFSTLEIQRTEQGDSAMYLCASSLALTRLNYGYTFGSGTRLTVV.

The chain combines TRBV5-4 with TRBJ1-5; 8 nucleotides agree with TRBD1. The CDR3 spans 14 residues. Germline V gene sequence: CDR1 SGHNT, CDR2 YYREEE (reference sequence). V dropped 4 bases and J dropped 3; count of bases not matched to a gene: 3. CDR3 coding DNA: TGTGCCAGCAGCGAGGACAGGGACAATCAGCCCCAGCATTTT. It encodes CASSEDRDNQPQHF.

The V and J genes are TRBV6-1 and TRBJ1-1; a weak D match, TRBD1 (6 bases). CDR1 is MNHNS and CDR2 is SASEGT in the germline V gene. V dropped 5 bases and J dropped 7 bases, with 17 bases sitting between them. CDR3 length: 14 amino acids. CDR3 loop: CASSLTPGQHEAFF. The CDR3 region has the DNA TGTGCCAGCAGTCTTACTCCCGGACAGCATGAAGCTTTCTTT.

This chain uses TRBV4-3 with TRBJ2-3; perhaps TRBD1 as D (5 bases). V shed 4 bases and J shed 2 bases, with 7 bases lying between them. CDR3 length: 13 residues. Germline assignment: CDR1 LGHNA and CDR2 YSLEER. The CDR3 is CASSRQITDTQYF. The CDR3 region has the DNA TGCGCCAGCAGCCGACAGATCACAGATACGCAGTATTTT.

The CDR3 DNA reads TGTGCCAGCAGCTTCGGGACCTCTTCCTACAATGAGCAGTTCTTC. Translated: CASSFGTSSYNEQFF. J is TRBJ2-1 and V is TRBV14; D possibly uses TRBD1 or TRBD2 (5 bases each). In germline, CDR1 is SGHDN, CDR2 FVKESK. V was clipped by 5 bases and J by 1 base, with 12 bases between them. The CDR3 loop spans 15 amino acids.

The rearrangement uses TRBV19 and TRBJ1-6; TRBD1 might be the D (5 bases). This CDR3 is 15 amino acids long. V was shortened by 2 bases and J by 7 bases, with 12 bases between the two germline ends. Per germline, CDR1 LNHDA and CDR2 SQIVND (reference sequence). The CDR3 DNA follows: TGTGCCAGTAGTATAAGGGACGGAGCAAATTCACCCCTCCACTTT. It specifies CASSIRDGANSPLHF.

This chain joins TRBV2 and TRBJ2-3; 11 bases match TRBD2. J lost 0 bases, V lost 5 bases, and 16 bases had no gene match. Germline V gene lookup returns CDR1 SNHLY and CDR2 FYNNEI. CDR3 length: 20 residues. CDR3 nucleotide sequence: TGTGCCAGCAGTATAAACCGGGACAGACTAGCGGGGCCCAGCACAGATACGCAGTATTTT. It encodes CASSINRDRLAGPSTDTQYF.

In its sample, this clone was seen a few times. The chain combines TRBV30 with TRBJ2-2; D not resolved. The V and J ends lost 4 bases and 5 bases respectively, with 5 bases between them. The CDR3 is 11 residues long. Per germline, CDR1 GTSNPN and CDR2 SVGIG (reference sequence). The CDR3 reads CAWTGTGELFF. The CDR3 bases are TGTGCCTGGACCGGGACCGGGGAGCTGTTTTTT.

The V and J genes are TRBV5-4 and TRBJ2-3; D unresolved. The germline gives CDR1 SGHNT, CDR2 YYREEE (reference sequence). Deletions cut 0 bases from V and 1 base from J, with 6 bases between. CDR3 size: 14 residues. CDR3 region: CASSLGQRTDTQYF. The CDR3 region has the DNA TGTGCCAGCAGCTTGGGACAACGCACAGATACGCAGTATTTT.

The J gene is TRBJ2-1, the V gene TRBV11-1, with 9 bases that match TRBD2. The V and J ends lost 8 bases and 4 bases, in that order; junction bases with no gene match: 15. Per the germline V gene, CDR1 is SGHAT and CDR2 is FQDESV (reference sequence). The CDR3 length is 17 residues. This CDR3 is CASGVAGASFRYNEQFF. In nucleotides, the CDR3 is TGTGCCAGCGGGGTAGCGGGAGCTTCCTTTAGGTACAATGAGCAGTTCTTC.

There are a few counts of this clone. The chain employs TRBV5-4 and TRBJ2-1; no reliable D call. The length of the CDR3 is 13 residues. Between the trimmed V and J ends, which lost 4 bases and 2 bases, there was a span of 7 bases. Germline V gives CDR1 SGHNT, CDR2 YYREEE (reference sequence). CDR3 sequence reads: CASSLGTYNEQFF. As DNA, the CDR3 is TGTGCCAGCAGCCTAGGGACCTACAATGAGCAGTTCTTC.

This clone was recorded once. The chain carries TRBV6-6 and TRBJ1-2; no clear D gene. V gave up 0 bases and J gave up 8 bases, with 13 bases separating them. The CDR3 sequence is 14 residues long. Germline V lookup: CDR1 MNHNY, CDR2 SVGAGI (reference sequence). The CDR3: CASSYSNRLDGYTF. As DNA, the CDR3 is TGTGCCAGCAGTTACTCGAACCGTCTTGACGGCTACACCTTC.

The rearrangement uses TRBV9 and TRBJ1-6; 7 nucleotides match TRBD1. The junction had 6 bases not matched to a gene; V was cut back by 1 base and J by 8 bases. The CDR3 covers 15 residues. From germline, CDR1 is SGDLS and CDR2 YYNGEE. The CDR3 DNA reads as TGTGCCAGCAGCGTAACTGGACAGGTGGATTCACCCCTCCACTTT. This translates into CASSVTGQVDSPLHF.